The text below deals with one T cell receptor (beta chain). Method: immunoSEQ multiplex PCR; TCRdb's copy keeps in-frame clones and lacks some. The profile shows around 2.1 million clones, roughly 91% of them singletons. The entry originates in a study of shared clonotypes between healthy human individuals. Study background: Ranging from 18 to 49 in age, donors were a couple of women and a few men.

The germline V gene has CDR1 SGHAT and CDR2 FQNNGV. The CDR3 has 14 residues. J lost 6 bases, V lost 5 bases, and 10 bases had no gene match. Naive CD8 cells, CD45RO-negative and positively selected for CCR7, excluded terminally differentiated effector memory CD45RA+ cells. The specimen sequenced was naive CD8+ T cells from PBMCs. The chain carries TRBV11-2 and TRBJ2-7, with TRBD1 identical over 7 bases. The clonotype originates from a young man in good health. Some clones in this sample may be carry-over from other donors' samples. The CDR3 here is CASSAAPGGREQYF. In DNA form, the CDR3 reads TGTGCCAGCAGCGCAGCCCCAGGGGGTCGCGAGCAGTACTTC.